Listed here are 27 T cell receptor beta chains from one sample, sequenced in a study of human T cells and chemical hapten exposure. TCRdb fed the RACE reads into MiXCR, producing one record per CDR3 protein. The data contain about 82,000 distinct CDR3 sequences, roughly 13% of them singletons. Time point: patch test 3, about 24 weeks after DPC sensitization. Treatment: therapeutic diphenylcyclopropenone sensitization with weekly scalp DPC. Sequenced material: whole blood, taken in connection with sensitization to the hapten diphenylcyclopropenone (DPC). The source of these receptors is a woman aged 50 to 65 with alopecia areata. Some clones in this sample may be carry-over from other donors' samples.

The V call is TRBV6-1, the J call TRBJ1-1; D is undetermined. V was cut by 11 bases and J by 0 bases, with 13 bases left in between. Germline CDR1 and CDR2: MNHNS and SASEGT. The CDR3 contains 13 residues. CDR3 protein: CASTRGLNTEAFF. CDR3 nucleotides: TGTGCCTCAACCCGAGGGTTGAACACTGAAGCTTTCTTT.

The sample holds a few counts of this clonotype. This rearrangement joins TRBV5-4 to TRBJ2-5; 11 nucleotides line up with TRBD1. The CDR3 is 16 residues long. V lost 0 bases, J lost 7 bases, and 8 bases stayed unmatched. CDR1 SGHNT and CDR2 YYREEE come from the germline V gene (reference sequence). The CDR3 spells CASSLVRDRGVGTQYF. Written as DNA, the CDR3 is TGTGCCAGCAGCTTGGTACGGGACAGGGGGGTAGGGACCCAGTACTTC. Drawing the rest from reference TRBV5-4 and TRBJ2-5, the complete variable domain is ETGVTQSPTHLIKTRGQQVTLRCSSQSGHNTVSWYQQALGQGPQFIFQYYREEENGRGNFPPRFSGLQFPNYSSELNVNALELDDSALYLCASSLVRDRGVGTQYFGPGTRLLVL.

The sample holds many counts of this clonotype. The chain recombines TRBV20-1 with TRBJ2-4; D remains ambiguous. V dropped 7 bases and J dropped 0 bases, with 1 base sitting between them. Germline V gene sequence: CDR1 DFQATT, CDR2 SNEGSKA (reference sequence). The CDR3 runs to 10 residues. The CDR3 here is CSGAKNIQYF. The CDR3 nucleotides are TGCAGTGGAGCCAAAAACATTCAGTACTTC.

This clonotype was found many times. The chain employs TRBV20-1 and TRBJ1-1; no clear D. Germline CDR1 is DFQATT and CDR2 is SNEGSKA (reference sequence). This CDR3 has 12 residues. The V end lost 6 bases, the J end lost 0 bases, and 8 bases lay between the germline ends. CDR3 in amino acids: CSADGLNTEAFF. CDR3 nucleotide sequence: TGCAGTGCAGACGGTTTGAACACTGAAGCTTTCTTT.

This clonotype was observed many times. The rearrangement links TRBV5-1 to TRBJ1-6, with 9 bases that match TRBD1. This CDR3 has 16 amino acids. Germline V gives CDR1 SGHRS, CDR2 YFSETQ. J was trimmed by 7 bases and V by 5 bases; bases with no gene match: 10. In DNA form, the CDR3 reads TGCGCCAGCAGAACCGACAGGGGGGCACTAAATTCACCCCTCCACTTT. Translating it yields CASRTDRGALNSPLHF. Using reference TRBV5-1 and TRBJ1-6 for the parts outside the CDR3, the full variable domain is KAGVTQTPRYLIKTRGQQVTLSCSPISGHRSVSWYQQTPGQGLQFLFEYFSETQRNKGNFPGRFSGRQFSNSRSEMNVSTLELGDSALYLCASRTDRGALNSPLHFGNGTRLTVT.

A few counts support this clonotype. This sequence joins TRBV29-1 and TRBJ2-5; no firm D call. The CDR3 sequence is 11 residues long. Germline assignment: CDR1 SQVTM and CDR2 ANQGSEA. Trimming took 4 bases from V and 1 from J, leaving 4 bases between them. CDR3 sequence (DNA): TGCAGCGTTGGCAGCCAAGAGACCCAGTACTTC. As protein: CSVGSQETQYF.

The chain links TRBV3-1 to TRBJ2-7; TRBD1 matches at 9 bases. The ends lost 3 bases at V and 6 bases at J; junction bases unmatched: 9. This CDR3 region has 15 residues. In germline, CDR1 is LGHDT, CDR2 YNNKEL (reference sequence). CDR3 DNA sequence: TGTGCCAGCAGCCAGGCGGGACAGGGTCGAAGCGAGCAGTACTTC. Residues: CASSQAGQGRSEQYF.

This clonotype was counted only a few times. V is TRBV2 and J is TRBJ1-2; D perhaps matches TRBD1 (6 bases). The CDR3 has 15 residues. Germline loops: CDR1 SNHLY, CDR2 FYNNEI. V was trimmed by 7 bases and J by 3 bases, leaving 18 bases between them. CDR3 sequence: CASNAGASRDYGYTF. CDR3 DNA: TGTGCCAGCAATGCGGGGGCGAGTCGGGACTATGGCTACACCTTC.

This clonotype was counted ten times or more. This chain joins TRBV5-1 and TRBJ2-7; D is uncertain. Germline V gene sequence: CDR1 SGHRS, CDR2 YFSETQ. This CDR3 is built from 15 residues. Trimming cost V 0 bases and J 0 bases, with 10 bases left between them. CDR3 nucleotides: TGCGCCAGCAGCTTGGTATCGGCGAGCTCCTACGAGCAGTACTTC. This translates into CASSLVSASSYEQYF.

This clonotype was counted many times. V usage is TRBV5-5 and J usage is TRBJ2-3, with D possibly TRBD2 on 6 matching bases. The CDR3 totals 15 residues. Germline V lookup: CDR1 SGHKS, CDR2 YYEKEE (reference sequence). V was shortened by 4 bases and J by 0 bases, with 12 bases between the two germline ends. The CDR3 here is CASSPLAVSTDTQYF. Here the CDR3 DNA reads TGTGCCAGCAGCCCCTTAGCGGTTAGCACAGATACGCAGTATTTT.

The sample holds a few counts of this clonotype. The chain has TRBV7-8 and TRBJ1-2; D perhaps matches TRBD1 (5 bases). V lost 0 bases and J lost 5, with 10 bases in between. CDR1 SGHVS and CDR2 FQNEAQ come from the germline V gene. The CDR3 sequence is 14 residues long. DNA for the CDR3: TGTGCCAGCAGCTTAGCGCTCGCAGGGTATGGCTACACCTTC. This translates into CASSLALAGYGYTF.

A few counts support this clonotype. This rearrangement joins TRBV11-2 to TRBJ2-5, with D perhaps being TRBD1 or TRBD2 (5 bases each). Germline CDR1 reads SGHAT; CDR2 reads FQNNGV. CDR3 size: 11 residues. The V end lost 6 bases, the J end lost 8 bases, and 10 bases lay between the germline ends. The DNA for the CDR3 is TGTGCCAGCAGAGATGGGGACACCCAGTACTTC. Amino acids: CASRDGDTQYF.

This clonotype was counted a few times. The chain is built from TRBV4-2 and TRBJ2-2; 15 bases agree with TRBD2. J was trimmed by 6 bases and V by 3 bases; bases with no gene match: 8. Germline values: CDR1 LGHNA, CDR2 YNFKEQ. CDR3 length equals 18 residues. CDR3 protein: CASSHITGLAGGAGELFF. The DNA for the CDR3 is TGTGCCAGCAGCCATATTACCGGACTAGCGGGAGGGGCCGGGGAGCTGTTTTTT.

This clonotype was picked up a small number of times. The chain uses TRBV5-1 and TRBJ2-7; weak D call: TRBD1 (6 bases). V was trimmed by 0 bases and J by 4 bases, leaving 11 bases between them. Germline V CDR1 and CDR2: SGHRS, YFSETQ. The length of the CDR3 is 14 residues. CDR3 protein: CASSLDGQIYEQYF. The CDR3 coding sequence is TGCGCCAGCAGCTTGGATGGACAGATTTACGAGCAGTACTTC.

This clonotype showed up just once. This chain connects TRBV10-2 to TRBJ2-1, with D hard to call. The CDR3 runs to 12 residues. Trimming left V 2 bases short and J 3 bases short, with 2 bases between. Germline V CDR1 and CDR2: WSHSY, SAAADI. For the CDR3, the DNA is TGCGCCAGCAGTGAGGGCTACAATGAGCAGTTCTTC. Translation: CASSEGYNEQFF.

For this clonotype: One end of the junction is discordant with germline, which a read error may explain. The V and J genes are TRBV6-6 and TRBJ2-3; possible D gene TRBD1, 5 bases. Germline loops: CDR1 MNHNY, CDR2 SVGAGI (reference sequence). The CDR3 loop spans 15 amino acids. The DNA of the CDR3 is TGTGCCGGCAGCCGCCGCGGCAGGGGCACAGATACGCAGTATTTT. It specifies CAGSRRGRGTDTQYF.

This clonotype occurred many times. This chain connects TRBV7-9 to TRBJ2-1; 10 positions match TRBD2. The CDR3 totals 17 residues. The V and J ends lost 0 bases and 4 bases, in that order; junction bases with no gene match: 6. The germline gives CDR1 SEHNR, CDR2 FQNEAQ (reference sequence). CDR3 coding DNA: TGTGCCAGCAGCTTAGCGGTCAGCGGGAGGGGTTACAATGAGCAGTTCTTC. This codes for CASSLAVSGRGYNEQFF.

In this sample, this clonotype turned up many times. CDR3 residues: CATSRDRGLGGELFF. The CDR3 bases are TGTGCCACCAGCAGGGACAGGGGGCTTGGCGGGGAGCTGTTTTTT. The gene calls are TRBV15 and TRBJ2-2; 11 positions agree with TRBD1. Looked up from germline, CDR1 is LNHNV and CDR2 is YYDKDF (reference sequence). This CDR3 is 15 amino acids long. V was clipped by 3 bases and J by 7 bases; unmatched bases: 4.

Only a few counts were recorded for this clonotype. The gene calls are TRBV2 and TRBJ2-7; D is uncertain. CDR3 size: 10 residues. Germline V gene data show CDR1 as SNHLY and CDR2 as FYNNEI. With 5 bases removed from V and 3 bases from J, the gap between germline ends came to 2 bases. The CDR3 nucleotides are TGTGCCAGCAGTCTCTACGAGCAGTACTTC. Protein: CASSLYEQYF.

This clonotype was recorded many times. V usage is TRBV7-6 and J usage is TRBJ2-1; 11 nucleotides match TRBD2. Trimming took 1 base from V and 7 from J; bases not matched to a gene: 3. CDR3 length: 15 residues. CDR1 and CDR2 from the germline V gene are SGHVS and FNYEAQ. This CDR3 reads CASSLVAGGWNEQFF. The CDR3 DNA sequence: TGTGCCAGCAGCTTAGTAGCGGGAGGGTGGAATGAGCAGTTCTTC.

There are a few counts of this clonotype. The rearrangement links TRBV7-9 to TRBJ2-4; D uncertain. The CDR3 totals 17 residues. CDR1 and CDR2 from the germline V gene are SEHNR and FQNEAQ (reference sequence). V lost 1 base and J lost 0, with 13 bases in between. CDR3 DNA: TGTGCCAGCAGCTTAGGAGTCAAGAGCCTAGCCAAAAACATTCAGTACTTC. The encoded protein is CASSLGVKSLAKNIQYF.

This clonotype has a handful of counts. V usage is TRBV12-3 or TRBV12-4 and J usage is TRBJ2-3; weak D call: TRBD2 (6 bases). CDR3 length equals 14 residues. V lost 7 bases, J lost 14 bases, and 25 bases lay in between. The CDR3 nucleotides read TGTGCCAGCATGACCGCGCGCGGCAGACTAGTGGGGTATTTT. Amino acids: CASMTARGRLVGYF.

This clonotype was seen more than once but under ten times. The J gene is TRBJ2-1, the V gene TRBV24-1; 7 bases are a match to TRBD1. Germline assignment: CDR1 KGHDR and CDR2 SFDVKD. This CDR3 spans 15 amino acids. After removal of 0 bases from V and 2 bases from J, the junction contained 0 bases not matched to a gene. The CDR3 spells CATSDLDRAYNEQFF. DNA for the CDR3: TGTGCCACCAGTGATTTGGACAGGGCCTACAATGAGCAGTTCTTC.

The chain employs TRBV6-6 and TRBJ2-1, with 10 bases aligning to TRBD2. After removal of 8 bases from V and 2 bases from J, the junction contained 3 bases not matched to a gene. This CDR3 region has 14 residues. Germline CDR1 is MNHNY and CDR2 is SVGAGI (reference sequence). In DNA form, the CDR3 reads TGTGCCAGCCGGACTAGCGGAACCTACAATGAGCAGTTCTTC. Its protein is CASRTSGTYNEQFF.

This clonotype was seen ten or more times. The chain is built from TRBV27 and TRBJ1-1; D remains ambiguous. V was clipped by 6 bases and J by 0 bases, with 14 bases between them. Germline V gene data show CDR1 as MNHEY and CDR2 as SMNVEV (reference sequence). This CDR3 region has 15 residues. The CDR3 bases are TGTGCCAGCAGCAATCTTTCCCCCCTGAACACTGAAGCTTTCTTT. This gives the protein CASSNLSPLNTEAFF.

The chain joins TRBV7-2 to TRBJ2-1; tentative D call: TRBD1 (6 bases). Trimming shortened V by 5 bases and J by 8 bases, and 19 bases separated the two germline ends. Germline values: CDR1 SGHTA, CDR2 FQGNSA. The CDR3 sequence is 15 residues long. The CDR3, as DNA: TGTGCCAGCAGCCACCGGGACACCCATGTGGATGAGCAGTTCTTC. It codes for CASSHRDTHVDEQFF.

The chain combines TRBV5-1 with TRBJ1-1; 10 bases line up with TRBD1. This CDR3 has 14 amino acids. The V gene's germline CDR1 is SGHRS and CDR2 YFSETQ. J gave up 8 bases and V 4 bases, and 8 bases lay outside the gene matches. CDR3 DNA sequence: TGCGCCAGCAGCCCTGGGACAGGGGAAGCGGAAGCTTTCTTT. It specifies CASSPGTGEAEAFF.